The 18 T cell receptor beta chains below come from one sample, sequenced in a study of blood T cell repertoires in COVID-19. Repertoires were generated with immunoSEQ multiplex PCR, while TCRdb's copy carries only in-frame clones and drops some. The sample lists 210,000 or so clones; approximately 85% were seen once. Sequenced material: peripheral blood. The source of these receptors is a man in his forties or fifties with COVID-19, enrolled during active disease.

The CDR3 reads CASSQRGGLFFSYEQYF. The DNA for the CDR3 is TGTGCCAGCAGCCAGAGGGGGGGACTATTCTTCTCCTACGAGCAGTACTTC. The chain links TRBV3-1 (or the pseudogene TRBV3-2) to TRBJ2-7; TRBD2 is a possible D gene (7 bases). CDR3 length equals 17 residues. Germline values: CDR1 LGHDT, CDR2 YNNKEL (reference sequence). V lost 3 bases and J 0 bases, leaving 18 bases between the germline ends.

The chain carries TRBV7-3 and TRBJ1-6, with 7 positions matching TRBD1. Per the germline V gene, CDR1 is SGHTA and CDR2 is FQGTGA. Germline trimming cut 5 bases from V and 7 bases from J; bases unmatched to any gene: 5. This CDR3 spans 14 amino acids. As DNA, the CDR3 is TGTGCCAGCAGCCCCGGGACAGCCAATTCACCCCTCCACTTT. Protein product: CASSPGTANSPLHF.

J is TRBJ2-7 and V is TRBV28, with TRBD2 matching over 8 bases. The CDR3 has 17 residues. In germline, CDR1 is MDHEN, CDR2 SYDVKM. Losses at the gene ends were 7 bases for V and 4 bases for J; bases not matched to a gene: 18. DNA for the CDR3: TGTGCCAGCAATACACTTTTGGGCGGGGGGCACGGATACGAGCAGTACTTC. Encoded protein: CASNTLLGGGHGYEQYF.

The rearrangement links TRBV29-1 to TRBJ1-2, with 7 bases lining up with TRBD1. Trimming at V came to 7 bases and at J to 4 bases, leaving 9 bases not matched to a gene. CDR1 is SQVTM, CDR2 ANQGSEA, per germline. The CDR3 has 13 residues. The CDR3 sequence: CSAETGWSYGYTF. CDR3 DNA sequence: TGCAGCGCGGAGACAGGGTGGTCCTATGGCTACACCTTC.

The chain employs TRBV18 and TRBJ2-2; maybe TRBD1 (6 bases). CDR1 is KGHSH, CDR2 LQKENI, per germline. V dropped 1 base and J dropped 3 bases, with 18 bases sitting between them. The CDR3 covers 18 residues. CDR3 nucleotide sequence: TGTGCCAGCTCACCACTTCCCCTTACAGGGAAGTACACCGGGGAGCTGTTTTTT. Translating gives CASSPLPLTGKYTGELFF.

In this sample, this clone turned up once. The chain uses TRBV9 and TRBJ2-7; TRBD1 agrees at 8 bases. The V gene's germline CDR1 is SGDLS and CDR2 YYNGEE. The ends lost 3 bases at V and 2 bases at J; junction bases unmatched: 7. The CDR3 spans 15 residues. The CDR3 sequence: CASSATGGSTYEQYF. Here the CDR3 DNA reads TGTGCCAGCAGCGCCACAGGGGGAAGTACCTACGAGCAGTACTTC.

The chain links TRBV27 to TRBJ1-2, with 7 nucleotides matching TRBD1. The germline V gene encodes CDR1 MNHEY and CDR2 SMNVEV (reference sequence). The CDR3 loop spans 14 amino acids. V shed 5 bases, J shed 5 bases, and the junction held 8 bases outside the gene matches. The CDR3 loop reads CASSLKPTGYGYTF. Here the CDR3 DNA reads TGTGCCAGCAGTCTAAAACCGACAGGGTATGGCTACACCTTC.

This chain joins TRBV7-9 and TRBJ1-4, with 7 positions matching TRBD1. This CDR3 contains 16 residues. Germline assignment: CDR1 SEHNR and CDR2 FQNEAQ (reference sequence). The ends lost 5 bases at V and 4 bases at J; junction bases unmatched: 10. Here the CDR3 DNA reads TGTGCCAGCAGCCCGATGGACAGGTGGGATAATGAAAAACTGTTTTTT. It yields the protein CASSPMDRWDNEKLFF.

This chain connects TRBV7-3 to TRBJ2-5; D might be TRBD1 (5 bases). The germline CDR1 and CDR2 sequences are SGHTA and FQGTGA. This CDR3 is 13 amino acids long. V was trimmed by 5 bases and J by 2 bases, leaving 9 bases between them. This CDR3 reads CASSPTGQETQYF. CDR3 nucleotide sequence: TGTGCCAGCAGCCCAACAGGTCAAGAGACCCAGTACTTC.

This chain joins TRBV29-1 and TRBJ2-1, with D perhaps matching TRBD2 (5 bases). This CDR3 has 13 residues. CDR1 is SQVTM, CDR2 ANQGSEA, per germline. V dropped 8 bases and J dropped 5 bases, with 16 bases sitting between them. DNA of the CDR3: TGCAGCCTTTGGTCAGGTAGCGACAATGAGCAGTTCTTC. It specifies CSLWSGSDNEQFF.

The rearrangement uses TRBV12-3 or TRBV12-4 and TRBJ1-5; no definite D call. This CDR3 comprises 13 residues. V was shortened by 6 bases and J by 4 bases, with 10 bases between the two germline ends. The DNA of the CDR3 is TGTGCCAGCAGAGACGCCGGGAATCAGCCCCAGCATTTT. Its translation: CASRDAGNQPQHF.

The V and J genes are TRBV9 and TRBJ2-5; possibly TRBD1 for D (6 bases). This CDR3 has 15 residues. The V end lost 4 bases, the J end lost 5 bases, and 18 bases lay between the germline ends. The germline gives CDR1 SGDLS, CDR2 YYNGEE. In DNA form, the CDR3 reads TGTGCCAGCAGCCAGACCGGGACAACCACCGAGACCCAGTACTTC. Protein product: CASSQTGTTTETQYF.

Regarding this clone: A much more abundant neighbour one base away suggests this may be a read error. The sample has other DNA sequences that encode this CDR3 too. The chain is built from TRBV7-2 and TRBJ1-3; 11 bases are shared with TRBD1. This CDR3 spans 15 amino acids. Germline V gene data show CDR1 as SGHTA and CDR2 as FQGNSA. The V gene end was trimmed by 6 bases and the J gene end by 4 bases; junction bases not matched to a gene: 5. The CDR3 nucleotides are TGTGCCAGCAGTCCGGACAGGGGGCAAGGAAACACCATATATTTT. It codes for CASSPDRGQGNTIYF.

A single count supports this clone. V and J are TRBV19 and TRBJ2-2; D perhaps matches TRBD2 (5 bases). V lost 7 bases, J lost 5 bases, and 20 bases lay in between. The CDR3 spans 16 residues. The germline CDR1 and CDR2 sequences are LNHDA and SQIVND (reference sequence). CDR3 coding DNA: TGTGCCAGTATGGGTCGGGGAACCTCGTGGACCGGGGAGCTGTTTTTT. Translation gives CASMGRGTSWTGELFF. Full variable domain (missing parts from reference TRBV19 and TRBJ2-2): DGGITQSPKYLFRKEGQNVTLSCEQNLNHDAMYWYRQDPGQGLRLIYYSQIVNDFQKGDIAEGYSVSREKKESFPLTVTSAQKNPTAFYLCASMGRGTSWTGELFFGEGSRLTVL.

This clone appeared once. The chain has TRBV6-6 and TRBJ1-1; 9 bases match TRBD1. CDR3 length: 14 residues. The J segment lost 1 base and the V segment lost 6 bases, leaving 3 bases of the junction unmatched. Germline lookup yields CDR1 MNHNY and CDR2 SVGAGI (reference sequence). In nucleotides, the CDR3 is TGTGCCAGCAGCCGGGACAGGGCGAACACTGAAGCTTTCTTT. It encodes CASSRDRANTEAFF.

V is TRBV19 and J is TRBJ2-7; 9 bases line up with TRBD1. This CDR3 is 13 amino acids long. V gave up 11 bases and J gave up 8 bases; unmatched junction bases: 13. Germline loops: CDR1 LNHDA, CDR2 SQIVND (reference sequence). CDR3 region: CAASGTGGAKQYF. DNA of the CDR3: TGTGCCGCGTCGGGCACAGGGGGCGCGAAGCAGTACTTC.

The rearrangement uses TRBV7-2 and TRBJ2-1; 9 bases line up with TRBD1. The CDR3 is 15 amino acids. The germline V gene encodes CDR1 SGHTA and CDR2 FQGNSA. V shed 0 bases, J shed 7 bases, and the junction held 4 bases outside the gene matches. CDR3 amino acids: CASSLAQGAFNEQFF. DNA of the CDR3: TGTGCCAGCAGCTTAGCACAGGGGGCTTTTAATGAGCAGTTCTTC. Together with reference TRBV7-2 and TRBJ2-1, the CDR3 gives the full variable domain: GAGVSQSPSNKVTEKGKDVELRCDPISGHTALYWYRQSLGQGLEFLIYFQGNSAPDKSGLPSDRFSAERTGGSVSTLTIQRTQQEDSAVYLCASSLAQGAFNEQFFGPGTRLTVL.

The rearrangement uses TRBV7-2 and TRBJ1-3; D is ambiguous. The V end was cut by 0 bases, the J end by 4 bases, with 7 bases between. The CDR3 covers 14 residues. In germline, CDR1 is SGHTA, CDR2 FQGNSA. CDR3 in amino acids: CASSLAWQGNTIYF. In DNA form, the CDR3 reads TGTGCCAGCAGCTTAGCGTGGCAAGGAAACACCATATATTTT.